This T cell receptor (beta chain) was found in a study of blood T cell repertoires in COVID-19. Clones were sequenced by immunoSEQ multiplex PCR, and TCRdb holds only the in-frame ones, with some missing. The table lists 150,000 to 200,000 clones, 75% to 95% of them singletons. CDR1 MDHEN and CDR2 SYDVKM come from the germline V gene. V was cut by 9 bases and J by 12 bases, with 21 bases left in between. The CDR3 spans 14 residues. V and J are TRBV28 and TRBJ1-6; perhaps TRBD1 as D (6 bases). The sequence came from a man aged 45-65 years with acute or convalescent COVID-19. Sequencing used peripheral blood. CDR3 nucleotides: TGTGCCAGTTCTTTCAGGGGCTGGGGGGGACCCCTCCACTTT. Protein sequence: CASSFRGWGGPLHF.